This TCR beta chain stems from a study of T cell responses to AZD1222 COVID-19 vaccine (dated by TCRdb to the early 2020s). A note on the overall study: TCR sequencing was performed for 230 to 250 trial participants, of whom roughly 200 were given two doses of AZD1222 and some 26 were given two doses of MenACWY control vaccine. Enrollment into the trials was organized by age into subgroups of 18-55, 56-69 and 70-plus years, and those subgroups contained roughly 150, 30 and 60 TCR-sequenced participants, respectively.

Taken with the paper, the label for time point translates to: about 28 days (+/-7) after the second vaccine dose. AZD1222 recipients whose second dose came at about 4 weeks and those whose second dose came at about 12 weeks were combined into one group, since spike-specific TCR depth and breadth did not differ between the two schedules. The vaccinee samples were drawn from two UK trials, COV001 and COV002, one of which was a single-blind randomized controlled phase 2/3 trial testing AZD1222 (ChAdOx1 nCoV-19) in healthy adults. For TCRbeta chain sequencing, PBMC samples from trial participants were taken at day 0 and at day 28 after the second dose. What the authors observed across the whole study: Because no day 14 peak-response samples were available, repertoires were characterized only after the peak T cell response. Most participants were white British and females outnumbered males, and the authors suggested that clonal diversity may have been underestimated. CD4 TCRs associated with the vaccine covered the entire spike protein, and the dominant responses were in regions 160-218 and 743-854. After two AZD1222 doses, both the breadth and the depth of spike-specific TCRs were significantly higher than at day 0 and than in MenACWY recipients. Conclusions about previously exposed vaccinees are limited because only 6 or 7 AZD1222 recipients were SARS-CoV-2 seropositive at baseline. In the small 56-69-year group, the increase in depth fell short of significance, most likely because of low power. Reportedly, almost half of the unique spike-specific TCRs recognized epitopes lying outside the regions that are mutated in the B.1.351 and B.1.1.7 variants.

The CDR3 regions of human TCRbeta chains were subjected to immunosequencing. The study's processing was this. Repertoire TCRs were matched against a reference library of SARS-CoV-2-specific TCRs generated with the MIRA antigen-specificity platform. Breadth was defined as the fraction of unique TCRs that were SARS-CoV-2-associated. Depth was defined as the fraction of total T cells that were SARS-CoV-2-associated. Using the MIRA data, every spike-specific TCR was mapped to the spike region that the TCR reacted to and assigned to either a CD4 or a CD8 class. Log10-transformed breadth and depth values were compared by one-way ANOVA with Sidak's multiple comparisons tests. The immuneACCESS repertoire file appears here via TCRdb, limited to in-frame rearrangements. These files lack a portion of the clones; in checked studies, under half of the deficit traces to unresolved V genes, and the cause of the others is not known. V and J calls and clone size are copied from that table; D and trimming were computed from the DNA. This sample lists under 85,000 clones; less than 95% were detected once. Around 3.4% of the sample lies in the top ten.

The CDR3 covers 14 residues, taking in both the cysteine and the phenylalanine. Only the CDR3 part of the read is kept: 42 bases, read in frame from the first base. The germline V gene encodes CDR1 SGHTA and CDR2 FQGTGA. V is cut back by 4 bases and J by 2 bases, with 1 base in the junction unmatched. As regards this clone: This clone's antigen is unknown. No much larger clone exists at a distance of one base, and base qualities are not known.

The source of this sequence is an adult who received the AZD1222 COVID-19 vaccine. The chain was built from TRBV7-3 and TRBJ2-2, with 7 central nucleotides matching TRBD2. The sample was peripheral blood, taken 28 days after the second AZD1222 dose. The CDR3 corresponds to CASSSSGNTGELFF. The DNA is TGTGCCAGCAGCTCTAGCGGAAACACCGGGGAGCTGTTTTTT.